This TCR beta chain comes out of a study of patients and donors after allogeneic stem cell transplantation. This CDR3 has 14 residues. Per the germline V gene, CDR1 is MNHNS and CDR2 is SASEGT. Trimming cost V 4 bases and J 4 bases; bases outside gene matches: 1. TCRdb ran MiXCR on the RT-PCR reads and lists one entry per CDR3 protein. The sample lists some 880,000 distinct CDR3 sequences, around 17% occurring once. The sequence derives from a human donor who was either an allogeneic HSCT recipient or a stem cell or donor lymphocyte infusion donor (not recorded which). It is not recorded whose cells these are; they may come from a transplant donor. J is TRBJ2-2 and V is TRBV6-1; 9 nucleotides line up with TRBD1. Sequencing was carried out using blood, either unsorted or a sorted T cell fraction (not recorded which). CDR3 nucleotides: TGTGCCAGCAGTGTACAGGGGGCCACCGGGGAGCTGTTTTTT. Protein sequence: CASSVQGATGELFF.